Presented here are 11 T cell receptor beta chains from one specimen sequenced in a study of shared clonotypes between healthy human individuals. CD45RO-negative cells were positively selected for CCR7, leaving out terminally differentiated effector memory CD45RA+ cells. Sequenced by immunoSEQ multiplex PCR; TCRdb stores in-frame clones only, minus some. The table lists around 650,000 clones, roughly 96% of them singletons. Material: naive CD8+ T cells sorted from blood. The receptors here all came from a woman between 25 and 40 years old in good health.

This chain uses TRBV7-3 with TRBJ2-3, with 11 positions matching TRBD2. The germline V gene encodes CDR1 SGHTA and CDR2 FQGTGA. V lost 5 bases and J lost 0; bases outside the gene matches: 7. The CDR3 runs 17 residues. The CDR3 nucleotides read TGTGCCAGCAGCGTAGGGACTAGCGGAGCCAGCACAGATACGCAGTATTTT. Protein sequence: CASSVGTSGASTDTQYF.

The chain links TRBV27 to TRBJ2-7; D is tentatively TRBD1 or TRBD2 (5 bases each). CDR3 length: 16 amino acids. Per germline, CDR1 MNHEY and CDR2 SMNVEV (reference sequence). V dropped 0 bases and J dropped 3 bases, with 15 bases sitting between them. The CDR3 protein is CASSLSVGERDYEQYF. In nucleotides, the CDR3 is TGTGCCAGCAGTTTATCTGTGGGGGAGAGGGACTACGAGCAGTACTTC.

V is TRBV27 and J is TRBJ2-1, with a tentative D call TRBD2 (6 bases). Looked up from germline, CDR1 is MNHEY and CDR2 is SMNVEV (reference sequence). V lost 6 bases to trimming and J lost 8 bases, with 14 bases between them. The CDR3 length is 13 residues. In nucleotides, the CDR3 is TGTGCCAGCAGCATGACTAGATCGGATGAGCAGTTCTTC. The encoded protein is CASSMTRSDEQFF.

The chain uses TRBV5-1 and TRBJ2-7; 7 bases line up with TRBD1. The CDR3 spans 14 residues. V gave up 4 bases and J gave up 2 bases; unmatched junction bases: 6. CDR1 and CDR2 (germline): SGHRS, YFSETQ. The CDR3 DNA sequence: TGCGCCAGCAGCGGAACCGGGACAGCCTACGAGCAGTACTTC. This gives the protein CASSGTGTAYEQYF. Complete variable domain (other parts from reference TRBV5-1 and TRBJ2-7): KAGVTQTPRYLIKTRGQQVTLSCSPISGHRSVSWYQQTPGQGLQFLFEYFSETQRNKGNFPGRFSGRQFSNSRSEMNVSTLELGDSALYLCASSGTGTAYEQYFGPGTRLTVT.

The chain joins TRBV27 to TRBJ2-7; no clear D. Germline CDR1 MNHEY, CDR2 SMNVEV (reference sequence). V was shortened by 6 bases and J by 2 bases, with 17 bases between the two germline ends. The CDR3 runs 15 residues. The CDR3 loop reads CASRPETLGPYEQYF. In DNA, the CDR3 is TGTGCCAGCAGACCTGAGACTTTAGGGCCCTACGAGCAGTACTTC.

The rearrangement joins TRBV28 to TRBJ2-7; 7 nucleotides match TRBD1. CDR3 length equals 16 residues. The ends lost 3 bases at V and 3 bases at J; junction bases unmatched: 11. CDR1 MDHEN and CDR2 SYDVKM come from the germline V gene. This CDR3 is CASSFSLGGGSYEQYF. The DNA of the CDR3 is TGTGCCAGCAGTTTCAGTTTAGGGGGCGGAAGCTACGAGCAGTACTTC.

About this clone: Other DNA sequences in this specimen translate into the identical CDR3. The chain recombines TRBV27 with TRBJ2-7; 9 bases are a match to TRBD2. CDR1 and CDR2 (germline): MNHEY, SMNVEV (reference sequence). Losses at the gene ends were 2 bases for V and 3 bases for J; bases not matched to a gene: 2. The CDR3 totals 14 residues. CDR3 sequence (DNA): TGTGCCAGCAGTTTAGCGGGAGGGTACTACGAGCAGTACTTC. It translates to CASSLAGGYYEQYF.

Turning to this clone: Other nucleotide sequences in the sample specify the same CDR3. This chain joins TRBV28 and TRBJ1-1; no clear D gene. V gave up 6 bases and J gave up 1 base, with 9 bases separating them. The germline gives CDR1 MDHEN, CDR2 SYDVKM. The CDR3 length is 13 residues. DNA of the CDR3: TGTGCCAGCAGCTTCACGGAGAACACTGAAGCTTTCTTT. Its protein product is CASSFTENTEAFF. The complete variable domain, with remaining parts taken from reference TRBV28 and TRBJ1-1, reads DVKVTQSSRYLVKRTGEKVFLECVQDMDHENMFWYRQDPGLGLRLIYFSYDVKMKEKGDIPEGYSVSREKKERFSLILESASTNQTSMYLCASSFTENTEAFFGQGTRLTVV.

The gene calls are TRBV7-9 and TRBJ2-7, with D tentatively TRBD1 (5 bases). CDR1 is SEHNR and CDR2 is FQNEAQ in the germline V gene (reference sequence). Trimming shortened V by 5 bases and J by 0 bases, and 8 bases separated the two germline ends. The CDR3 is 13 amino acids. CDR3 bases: TGTGCCAGCAGCAAGACAGTCTCCTACGAGCAGTACTTC. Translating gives CASSKTVSYEQYF.

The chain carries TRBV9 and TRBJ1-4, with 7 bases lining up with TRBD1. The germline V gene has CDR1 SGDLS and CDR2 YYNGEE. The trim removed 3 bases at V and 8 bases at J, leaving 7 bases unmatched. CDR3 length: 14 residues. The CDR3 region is CASSGDRVGEKLFF. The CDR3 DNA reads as TGTGCCAGCAGCGGCGACAGGGTCGGCGAAAAACTGTTTTTT.

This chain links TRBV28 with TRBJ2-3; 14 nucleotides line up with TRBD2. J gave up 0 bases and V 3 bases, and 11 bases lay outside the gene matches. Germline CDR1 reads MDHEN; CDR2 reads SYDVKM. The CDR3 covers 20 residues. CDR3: CASSFEHGLAGGHSTDTQYF. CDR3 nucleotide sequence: TGTGCCAGCAGTTTCGAACACGGACTAGCGGGAGGACATAGCACAGATACGCAGTATTTT.